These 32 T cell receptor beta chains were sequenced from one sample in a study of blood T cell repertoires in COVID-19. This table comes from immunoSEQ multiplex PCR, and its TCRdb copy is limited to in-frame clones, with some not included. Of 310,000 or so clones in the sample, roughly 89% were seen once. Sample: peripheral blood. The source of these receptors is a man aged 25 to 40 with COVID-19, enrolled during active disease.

CDR3 amino acids: CASSQDTYNEQFF. CDR3 coding DNA: TGCGCCAGCAGCCAAGACACCTACAATGAGCAGTTCTTC. The V gene is TRBV4-3, the J gene TRBJ2-1; D is uncertain. Germline V gene lookup returns CDR1 LGHNA and CDR2 YSLEER. The CDR3 runs 13 residues. Between the trimmed V and J ends, which lost 0 bases and 2 bases, there was a span of 2 bases.

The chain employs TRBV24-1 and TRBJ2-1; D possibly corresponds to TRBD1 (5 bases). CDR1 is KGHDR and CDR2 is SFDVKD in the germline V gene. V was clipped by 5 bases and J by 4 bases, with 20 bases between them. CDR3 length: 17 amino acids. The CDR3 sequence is CATSGTTGAKLYNEQFF. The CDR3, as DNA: TGTGCCACCAGTGGGACAACAGGCGCTAAGCTTTACAATGAGCAGTTCTTC.

CDR3: CASSLGGGVSGYTF. The CDR3, as DNA: TGTGCCAGCAGCCTGGGGGGGGGCGTTAGTGGCTACACCTTC. The chain carries TRBV6-5 and TRBJ1-2; TRBD1 is a possible D gene (6 bases). V was cut by 6 bases and J by 7 bases, with 18 bases left in between. The CDR3 has 14 amino acids. Per the germline V gene, CDR1 is MNHEY and CDR2 is SVGAGI.

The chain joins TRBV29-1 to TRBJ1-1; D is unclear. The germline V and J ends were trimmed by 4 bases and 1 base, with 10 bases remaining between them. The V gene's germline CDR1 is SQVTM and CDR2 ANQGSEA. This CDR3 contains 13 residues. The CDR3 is CSVGSWRNTEAFF. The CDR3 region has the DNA TGCAGCGTTGGGTCCTGGAGGAACACTGAAGCTTTCTTT.

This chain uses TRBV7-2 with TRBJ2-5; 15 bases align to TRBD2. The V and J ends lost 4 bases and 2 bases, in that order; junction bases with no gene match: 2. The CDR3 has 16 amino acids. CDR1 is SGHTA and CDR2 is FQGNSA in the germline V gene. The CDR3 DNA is TGTGCCAGCAGCTCGGGACTAGCGGGAGGACAAGAGACCCAGTACTTC. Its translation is CASSSGLAGGQETQYF.

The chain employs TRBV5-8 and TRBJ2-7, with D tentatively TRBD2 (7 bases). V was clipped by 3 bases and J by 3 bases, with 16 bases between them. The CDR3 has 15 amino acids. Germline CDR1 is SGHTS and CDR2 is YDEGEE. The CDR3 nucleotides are TGTGCCAGCAGCTCCTCACAGGGAGGGGACTACGAGCAGTACTTC. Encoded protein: CASSSSQGGDYEQYF.

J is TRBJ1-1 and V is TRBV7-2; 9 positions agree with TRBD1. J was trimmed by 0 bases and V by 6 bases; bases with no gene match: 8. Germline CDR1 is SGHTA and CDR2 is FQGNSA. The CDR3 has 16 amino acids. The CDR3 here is CASRPIQGAVNTEAFF. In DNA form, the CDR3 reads TGTGCCAGCAGACCTATACAGGGGGCAGTGAACACTGAAGCTTTCTTT.

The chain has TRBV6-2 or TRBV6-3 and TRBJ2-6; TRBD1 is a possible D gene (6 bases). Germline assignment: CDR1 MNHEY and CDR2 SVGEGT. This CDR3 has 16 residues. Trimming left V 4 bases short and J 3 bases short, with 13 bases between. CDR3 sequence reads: CASSFHTGFGANVLTF. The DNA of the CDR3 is TGTGCCAGCAGTTTCCACACAGGGTTTGGGGCCAACGTCCTGACTTTC.

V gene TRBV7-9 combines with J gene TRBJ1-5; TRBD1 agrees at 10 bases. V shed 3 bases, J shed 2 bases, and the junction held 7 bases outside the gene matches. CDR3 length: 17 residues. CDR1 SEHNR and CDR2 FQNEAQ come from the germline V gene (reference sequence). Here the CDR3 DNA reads TGTGCCAGCAGCTTTTGGGGAGGACAGGGGGGCAATCAGCCCCAGCATTTT. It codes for CASSFWGGQGGNQPQHF.

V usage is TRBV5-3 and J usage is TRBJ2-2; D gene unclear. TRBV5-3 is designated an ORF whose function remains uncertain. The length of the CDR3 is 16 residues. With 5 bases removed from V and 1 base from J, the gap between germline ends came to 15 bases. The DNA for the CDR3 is TGTGCCAGAAGGACCAAACCAGACATGAACACCGGGGAGCTGTTTTTT. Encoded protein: CARRTKPDMNTGELFF.

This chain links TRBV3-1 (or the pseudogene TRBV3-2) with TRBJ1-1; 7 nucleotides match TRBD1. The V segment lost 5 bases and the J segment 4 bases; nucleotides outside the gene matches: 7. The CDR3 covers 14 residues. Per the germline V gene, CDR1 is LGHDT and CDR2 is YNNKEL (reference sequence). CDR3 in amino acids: CASSVQGYGTEAFF. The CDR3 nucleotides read TGTGCCAGCAGCGTACAGGGGTACGGCACTGAAGCTTTCTTT.

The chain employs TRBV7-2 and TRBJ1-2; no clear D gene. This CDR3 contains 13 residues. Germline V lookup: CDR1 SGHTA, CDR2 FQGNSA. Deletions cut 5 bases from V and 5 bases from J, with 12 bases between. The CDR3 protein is CASSEDREYGYTF. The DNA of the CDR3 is TGTGCCAGCAGCGAAGACCGGGAATATGGCTACACCTTC.

The chain's CDR3 is CSASPSGRAQETQYF. Written as DNA, the CDR3 is TGCAGTGCTAGTCCCAGCGGGAGGGCCCAAGAGACCCAGTACTTC. V usage is TRBV20-1 and J usage is TRBJ2-5; 10 bases are a match to TRBD2. This CDR3 has 15 residues. Germline-derived CDR1 and CDR2 are DFQATT and SNEGSKA (reference sequence). The V gene end was trimmed by 3 bases and the J gene end by 1 base; junction bases not matched to a gene: 5.

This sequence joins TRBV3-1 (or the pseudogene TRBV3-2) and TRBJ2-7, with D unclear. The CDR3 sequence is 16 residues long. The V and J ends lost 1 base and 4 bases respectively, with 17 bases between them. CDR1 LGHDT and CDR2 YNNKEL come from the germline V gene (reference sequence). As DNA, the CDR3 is TGTGCCAGCAGCCAAGTGGTTTTGGAGCGTGGGTACGAGCAGTACTTC. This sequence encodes CASSQVVLERGYEQYF.

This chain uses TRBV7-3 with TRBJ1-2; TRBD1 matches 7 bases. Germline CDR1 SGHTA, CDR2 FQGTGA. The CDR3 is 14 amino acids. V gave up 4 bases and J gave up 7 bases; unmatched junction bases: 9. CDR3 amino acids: CASSSQRGTAGYTF. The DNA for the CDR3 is TGTGCCAGCAGCTCTCAAAGAGGGACAGCTGGCTACACCTTC.

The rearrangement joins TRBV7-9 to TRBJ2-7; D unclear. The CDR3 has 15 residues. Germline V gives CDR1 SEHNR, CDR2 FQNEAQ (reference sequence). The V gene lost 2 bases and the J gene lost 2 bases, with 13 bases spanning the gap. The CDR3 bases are TGTGCCAGCAGCTTAAGGAGAAGCGTAACCTACGAGCAGTACTTC. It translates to CASSLRRSVTYEQYF. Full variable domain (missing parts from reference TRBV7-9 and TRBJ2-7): DTGVSQNPRHKITKRGQNVTFRCDPISEHNRLYWYRQTLGQGPEFLTYFQNEAQLEKSRLLSDRFSAERPKGSFSTLEIQRTEQGDSAMYLCASSLRRSVTYEQYFGPGTRLTVT.

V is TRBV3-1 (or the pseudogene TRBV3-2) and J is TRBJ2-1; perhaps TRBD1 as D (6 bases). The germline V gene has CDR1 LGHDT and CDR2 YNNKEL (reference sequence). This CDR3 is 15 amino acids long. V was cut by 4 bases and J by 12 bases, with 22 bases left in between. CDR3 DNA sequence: TGTGCCAGCAGCCCAAATTACGAGGGGGAAAGTTTGCAGTTCTTC. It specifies CASSPNYEGESLQFF.

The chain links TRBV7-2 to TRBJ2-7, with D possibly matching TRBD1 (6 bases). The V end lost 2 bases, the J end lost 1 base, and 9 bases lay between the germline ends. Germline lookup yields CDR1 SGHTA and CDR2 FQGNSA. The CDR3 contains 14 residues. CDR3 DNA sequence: TGTGCCAGCAGCTTACCGGGACAATCCTACGAGCAGTACTTC. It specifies CASSLPGQSYEQYF.

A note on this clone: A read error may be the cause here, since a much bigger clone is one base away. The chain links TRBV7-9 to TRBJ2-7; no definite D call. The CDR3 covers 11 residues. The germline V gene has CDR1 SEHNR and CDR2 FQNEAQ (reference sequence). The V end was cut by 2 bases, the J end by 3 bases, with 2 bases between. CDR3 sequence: CASSLLYEQYF. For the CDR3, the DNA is TGTGCCAGCAGCTTACTCTACGAGCAGTACTTC.

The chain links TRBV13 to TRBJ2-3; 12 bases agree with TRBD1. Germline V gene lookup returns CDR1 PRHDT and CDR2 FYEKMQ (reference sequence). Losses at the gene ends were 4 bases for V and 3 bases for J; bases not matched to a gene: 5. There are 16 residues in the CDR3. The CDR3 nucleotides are TGTGCCAGCAGCTCCCGGGACAGGGGGCAAACAGATACGCAGTATTTT. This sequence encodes CASSSRDRGQTDTQYF. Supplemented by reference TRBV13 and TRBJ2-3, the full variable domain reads AAGVIQSPRHLIKEKRETATLKCYPIPRHDTVYWYQQGPGQDPQFLISFYEKMQSDKGSIPDRFSAQQFSDYHSELNMSSLELGDSALYFCASSSRDRGQTDTQYFGPGTRLTVL.

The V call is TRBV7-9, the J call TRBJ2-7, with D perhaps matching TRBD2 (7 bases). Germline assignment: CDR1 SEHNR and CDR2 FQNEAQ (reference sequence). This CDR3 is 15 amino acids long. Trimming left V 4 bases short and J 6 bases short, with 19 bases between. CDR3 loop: CASSSPGGPGPEQYF. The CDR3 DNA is TGTGCCAGCAGCTCCCCGGGGGGCCCAGGACCCGAGCAGTACTTC.

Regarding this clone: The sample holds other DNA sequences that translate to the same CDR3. As DNA, the CDR3 is TGTGCCAGCAGTCCTCGGGCAGATACGCAGTATTTT. Translating gives CASSPRADTQYF. This rearrangement joins TRBV27 to TRBJ2-3; D ambiguous. The CDR3 sequence is 12 residues long. V lost 5 bases, J lost 4 bases, and 7 bases lay in between. Germline lookup yields CDR1 MNHEY and CDR2 SMNVEV (reference sequence).

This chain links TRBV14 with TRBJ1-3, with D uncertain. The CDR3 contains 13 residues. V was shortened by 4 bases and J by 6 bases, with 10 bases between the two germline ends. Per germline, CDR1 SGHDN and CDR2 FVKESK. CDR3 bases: TGTGCCAGCAGCCCCTACTTGAAAAACACCATATATTTT. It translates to CASSPYLKNTIYF.

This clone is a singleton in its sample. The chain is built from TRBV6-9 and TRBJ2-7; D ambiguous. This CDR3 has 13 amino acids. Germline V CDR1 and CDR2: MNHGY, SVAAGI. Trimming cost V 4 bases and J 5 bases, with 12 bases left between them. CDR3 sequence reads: CASSSNDQDEQYF. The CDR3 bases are TGTGCCAGCAGTTCCAACGACCAGGACGAGCAGTACTTC.

This chain's CDR3 is CASRRSGQLNYGYTF. In DNA, the CDR3 is TGTGCCAGCAGGAGATCCGGACAGCTTAACTATGGCTACACCTTC. This chain uses TRBV13 with TRBJ1-2; possibly TRBD1 for D (6 bases). Germline loops: CDR1 PRHDT, CDR2 FYEKMQ (reference sequence). This CDR3 has 15 residues. V lost 6 bases and J lost 1, with 15 bases in between.

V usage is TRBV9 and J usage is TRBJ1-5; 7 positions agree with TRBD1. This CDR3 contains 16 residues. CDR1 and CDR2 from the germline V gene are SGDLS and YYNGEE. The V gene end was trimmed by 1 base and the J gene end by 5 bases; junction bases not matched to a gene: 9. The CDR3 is CASSVHPGGADQPQHF. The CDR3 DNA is TGTGCCAGCAGCGTACATCCAGGGGGAGCGGATCAGCCCCAGCATTTT.

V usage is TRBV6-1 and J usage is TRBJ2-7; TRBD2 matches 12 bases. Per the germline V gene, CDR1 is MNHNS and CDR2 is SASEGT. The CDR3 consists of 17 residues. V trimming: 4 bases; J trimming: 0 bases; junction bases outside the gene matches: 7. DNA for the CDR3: TGTGCCAGCAGTGCCCGACTAGCGGGGGCCGGCTCCTACGAGCAGTACTTC. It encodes CASSARLAGAGSYEQYF.

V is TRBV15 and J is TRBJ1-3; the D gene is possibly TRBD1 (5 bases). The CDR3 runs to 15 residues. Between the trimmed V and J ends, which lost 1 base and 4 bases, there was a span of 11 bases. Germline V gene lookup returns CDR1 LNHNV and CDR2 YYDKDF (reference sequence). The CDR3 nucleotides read TGTGCCACCAGCAGAGCCCGGGCAGGGGGAAACACCATATATTTT. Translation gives CATSRARAGGNTIYF.

For the CDR3, the DNA is TGTGCCAGCAGTGAACCGGGGAGGTTGAACACTGAAGCTTTCTTT. Encoded protein: CASSEPGRLNTEAFF. The gene calls are TRBV6-1 and TRBJ1-1; D not certain. The CDR3 is 15 amino acids. The ends were cut back, 2 bases at V and 0 bases at J, with 10 bases in the middle. CDR1 and CDR2 from the germline V gene are MNHNS and SASEGT.

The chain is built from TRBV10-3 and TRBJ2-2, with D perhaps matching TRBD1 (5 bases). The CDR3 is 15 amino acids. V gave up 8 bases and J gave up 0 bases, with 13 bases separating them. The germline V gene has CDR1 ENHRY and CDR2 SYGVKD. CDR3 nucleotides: TGTGCCATCTACGATGGGGCCGCGAACACCGGGGAGCTGTTTTTT. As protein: CAIYDGAANTGELFF.

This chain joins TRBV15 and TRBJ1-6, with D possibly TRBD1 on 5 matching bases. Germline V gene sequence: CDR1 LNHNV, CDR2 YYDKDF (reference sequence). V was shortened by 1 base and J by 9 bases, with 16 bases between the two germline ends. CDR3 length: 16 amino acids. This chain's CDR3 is CATSRVIDSLGSPLHF. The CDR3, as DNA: TGTGCCACCAGCAGAGTAATAGACAGCTTGGGTTCACCCCTCCACTTT.

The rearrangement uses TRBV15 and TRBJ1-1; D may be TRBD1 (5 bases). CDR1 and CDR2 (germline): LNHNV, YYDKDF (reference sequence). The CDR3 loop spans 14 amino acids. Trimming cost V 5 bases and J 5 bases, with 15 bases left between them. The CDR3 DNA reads TGTGCCACCAGCCGTGCGGGGCGAGGAACTGAAGCTTTCTTT. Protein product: CATSRAGRGTEAFF.